Shown below are 26 T cell receptor beta chains from a single sample sequenced in a study of blood T cell repertoires in COVID-19. Sequenced by immunoSEQ multiplex PCR; TCRdb stores in-frame clones only, minus some. The sample consists of over 100,000 clones, roughly 84% of them appearing once. Sequencing input: peripheral blood. The receptors derive from a woman between 50 and 59 years old with acute or convalescent COVID-19.

V is TRBV7-9 and J is TRBJ2-5; D is possibly TRBD2 (7 bases). Germline lookup yields CDR1 SEHNR and CDR2 FQNEAQ (reference sequence). This CDR3 is 14 amino acids long. V was trimmed by 7 bases and J by 4 bases, leaving 16 bases between them. This chain's CDR3 is CASILGGAGETQYF. CDR3 nucleotide sequence: TGTGCCAGCATCCTAGGGGGGGCAGGAGAGACCCAGTACTTC.

This chain uses TRBV5-1 with TRBJ2-1; TRBD2 might be the D (5 bases). Per germline, CDR1 SGHRS and CDR2 YFSETQ. Trimming took off 2 bases at V and 5 bases at J, with 14 bases between the two ends. This CDR3 comprises 15 residues. The DNA for the CDR3 is TGCGCCAGCAGCTTATCCCCAGCGGTAAACAATGAGCAGTTCTTC. Protein product: CASSLSPAVNNEQFF.

This clone was counted a few times. The V call is TRBV12-3 or TRBV12-4, the J call TRBJ1-1; possible D gene TRBD1, 6 bases. CDR3 length: 13 residues. The V end lost 1 base, the J end lost 5 bases, and 8 bases lay between the germline ends. The DNA for the CDR3 is TGTGCCAGCAGTTTAGGGCAGGGGACTGAAGCTTTCTTT. It specifies CASSLGQGTEAFF.

V gene TRBV3-1 (or the pseudogene TRBV3-2) combines with J gene TRBJ1-1, with D tentatively TRBD1 (5 bases). The CDR3 runs to 14 residues. Germline V gene sequence: CDR1 LGHDT, CDR2 YNNKEL (reference sequence). Trimming pared 0 bases from V and 4 bases from J, leaving 9 bases between. CDR3 protein: CASSQDGGSTEAFF. CDR3 nucleotides: TGTGCCAGCAGCCAAGACGGGGGATCCACTGAAGCTTTCTTT.

The V call is TRBV20-1, the J call TRBJ1-4; D uncertain. Germline CDR1 reads DFQATT; CDR2 reads SNEGSKA (reference sequence). Trimming took 6 bases from V and 8 from J, leaving 10 bases between them. The CDR3 spans 11 residues. Here the CDR3 DNA reads TGCAGTGCCACCGCGGGGGAAAAACTGTTTTTT. This gives the protein CSATAGEKLFF.

This clone was observed once. The chain links TRBV2 to TRBJ2-3; the match to TRBD1 covers 8 bases. V gave up 4 bases and J gave up 8 bases; unmatched junction bases: 11. The CDR3 consists of 15 residues. Looked up from germline, CDR1 is SNHLY and CDR2 is FYNNEI. The CDR3, as DNA: TGTGCCAGCAGTGGAAGACAGGGGTCCATTGCTACGCAGTATTTT. It translates to CASSGRQGSIATQYF.

The chain couples TRBV19 to TRBJ2-7, with 7 bases that match TRBD2. Germline V gene sequence: CDR1 LNHDA, CDR2 SQIVND (reference sequence). Trimming at V came to 1 base and at J to 6 bases, leaving 6 bases not matched to a gene. There are 14 residues in the CDR3. The DNA for the CDR3 is TGTGCCAGTAGTATAGGGCGGGGGAGTCGCGAGCAGTACTTC. The encoded protein is CASSIGRGSREQYF. The whole variable domain, filled in from reference TRBV19 and TRBJ2-7, reads DGGITQSPKYLFRKEGQNVTLSCEQNLNHDAMYWYRQDPGQGLRLIYYSQIVNDFQKGDIAEGYSVSREKKESFPLTVTSAQKNPTAFYLCASSIGRGSREQYFGPGTRLTVT.

The chain employs TRBV30 and TRBJ1-5; a possible D gene is TRBD1 (6 bases). The length of the CDR3 is 14 residues. The germline V and J ends were trimmed by 5 bases and 0 bases, with 11 bases remaining between them. Germline CDR1 GTSNPN, CDR2 SVGIG (reference sequence). CDR3 coding DNA: TGTGCCTGGGGAGGACAGTATAGCAATCAGCCCCAGCATTTT. It codes for CAWGGQYSNQPQHF.

The CDR3 spells CASSVERTGGQETQYF. CDR3 in DNA: TGTGCCAGCAGCGTAGAACGGACAGGGGGCCAGGAGACCCAGTACTTC. The rearrangement links TRBV9 to TRBJ2-5, with TRBD1 identical over 11 bases. This CDR3 is 16 amino acids long. Losses at the gene ends were 0 bases for V and 5 bases for J; bases not matched to a gene: 6. Looked up from germline, CDR1 is SGDLS and CDR2 is YYNGEE.

The CDR3 is CASSLAPVGGGTYEQYF. The DNA for the CDR3 is TGTGCCAGCAGCTTGGCGCCCGTGGGGGGGGGAACCTACGAGCAGTACTTC. The chain joins TRBV5-5 to TRBJ2-7; TRBD2 agrees at 7 bases. The CDR3 spans 17 residues. In germline, CDR1 is SGHKS, CDR2 YYEKEE (reference sequence). V trimming: 0 bases; J trimming: 2 bases; junction bases outside the gene matches: 11.

This chain connects TRBV27 to TRBJ1-1; 7 positions agree with TRBD1. Germline CDR1 is MNHEY and CDR2 is SMNVEV (reference sequence). This CDR3 spans 14 amino acids. Trimming at V came to 5 bases and at J to 5 bases, leaving 8 bases not matched to a gene. CDR3 nucleotide sequence: TGTGCCAGCAGTCCGTGGGACAGATATACTGAAGCTTTCTTT. Translation gives CASSPWDRYTEAFF.

V and J are TRBV15 and TRBJ1-3, with a possible D match to TRBD1 (6 bases). V was trimmed by 0 bases and J by 4 bases, leaving 7 bases between them. The V gene's germline CDR1 is LNHNV and CDR2 YYDKDF (reference sequence). This CDR3 has 14 residues. As DNA, the CDR3 is TGTGCCACCAGCAGAGATCAGGGGGGAAACACCATATATTTT. Translated: CATSRDQGGNTIYF. Full variable domain (missing parts from reference TRBV15 and TRBJ1-3): DAMVIQNPRYQVTQFGKPVTLSCSQTLNHNVMYWYQQKSSQAPKLLFHYYDKDFNNEADTPDNFQSRRPNTSFCFLDIRSPGLGDTAMYLCATSRDQGGNTIYFGEGSWLTVV.

V gene TRBV19 combines with J gene TRBJ1-3; unclear D gene. The length of the CDR3 is 15 residues. CDR1 and CDR2 (germline): LNHDA, SQIVND (reference sequence). V was cut by 1 base and J by 2 bases, with 9 bases left in between. For the CDR3, the DNA is TGTGCCAGTAGTATAGGACATAAGGCTGGAAACACCATATATTTT. This gives the protein CASSIGHKAGNTIYF.

The chain combines TRBV3-1 (or the pseudogene TRBV3-2) with TRBJ2-3, with 12 bases fitting TRBD2. The CDR3 runs 18 residues. The junction had 13 bases not matched to a gene; V was cut back by 3 bases and J by 6 bases. Germline V gene lookup returns CDR1 LGHDT and CDR2 YNNKEL (reference sequence). The CDR3 sequence: CASSQRPLAGGPRDTQYF. The DNA for the CDR3 is TGTGCCAGCAGCCAGCGCCCACTAGCGGGGGGCCCAAGGGATACGCAGTATTTT.

CDR3 in DNA: TGCGCCAGCAAAGCGGGGGCGACGGACACCGGGGAGCTGTTTTTT. This encodes CASKAGATDTGELFF. The rearrangement links TRBV5-1 to TRBJ2-2; TRBD2 matches at 8 bases. Looked up from germline, CDR1 is SGHRS and CDR2 is YFSETQ. V shed 6 bases, J shed 3 bases, and the junction held 7 bases outside the gene matches. CDR3 length: 15 residues.

The chain combines TRBV2 with TRBJ2-7; D might be TRBD2 (6 bases). The CDR3 extends over 14 amino acids. CDR1 is SNHLY and CDR2 is FYNNEI in the germline V gene. Trimming removed 6 bases from V and 4 bases from J, with 16 bases in between. CDR3 region: CASRTSYGTYEQYF. As DNA, the CDR3 is TGTGCCAGCAGGACTTCGTACGGGACTTACGAGCAGTACTTC.

As DNA, the CDR3 is TGTGCCAGCACCAGGTTGACAGGCATTAATGAAAAACTGTTTTTT. Translation gives CASTRLTGINEKLFF. The chain is built from TRBV5-6 and TRBJ1-4; weak D call: TRBD1 (6 bases). V shed 6 bases and J shed 4 bases, with 16 bases lying between them. The CDR3 runs 15 residues. Germline V gene lookup returns CDR1 SGHDT and CDR2 YYEEEE. The full variable domain, rest sourced from reference TRBV5-6 and TRBJ1-4, is DAGVTQSPTHLIKTRGQQVTLRCSPKSGHDTVSWYQQALGQGPQFIFQYYEEEERQRGNFPDRFSGHQFPNYSSELNVNALLLGDSALYLCASTRLTGINEKLFFGSGTQLSVL.

The chain employs TRBV18 and TRBJ2-4; 8 nucleotides agree with TRBD2. Germline values: CDR1 KGHSH, CDR2 LQKENI. The CDR3 runs 17 residues. V was pared by 0 bases and J by 0 bases, with 4 bases of the junction left unmatched. CDR3: CASSPPSSGVAKNIQYF. The CDR3 bases are TGTGCCAGCTCACCACCAAGTAGCGGGGTAGCCAAAAACATTCAGTACTTC.

Of note for this clone: At the DNA level, this CDR3 is encoded by other sequences in the same sample as well. The gene calls are TRBV5-1 and TRBJ1-2, with TRBD1 as a possible D gene (6 bases). V was clipped by 3 bases and J by 0 bases, with 9 bases between them. The CDR3 loop spans 14 amino acids. CDR1 is SGHRS, CDR2 YFSETQ, per germline. CDR3 coding DNA: TGCGCCAGCAGCTCGGGACAACCTAACTATGGCTACACCTTC. Encoded protein: CASSSGQPNYGYTF.

This chain joins TRBV27 and TRBJ2-1; 7 positions match TRBD1. CDR3 length: 15 residues. Germline trimming cut 5 bases from V and 6 bases from J; bases unmatched to any gene: 10. The V gene's germline CDR1 is MNHEY and CDR2 SMNVEV (reference sequence). The CDR3 coding sequence is TGTGCCAGCAGTCCGACGGACAGGTGGAGCAATGAGCAGTTCTTC. This encodes CASSPTDRWSNEQFF.

The gene calls are TRBV19 and TRBJ2-3; TRBD2 agrees at 8 bases. The germline V gene has CDR1 LNHDA and CDR2 SQIVND (reference sequence). The V gene end was trimmed by 3 bases and the J gene end by 4 bases; junction bases not matched to a gene: 6. The CDR3 covers 15 residues. The CDR3 protein is CASSMTGGASDTQYF. CDR3 nucleotides: TGTGCCAGTAGTATGACGGGGGGGGCCTCAGATACGCAGTATTTT.

The rearrangement links TRBV18 to TRBJ1-4; D is perhaps TRBD1 (5 bases). Germline V lookup: CDR1 KGHSH, CDR2 LQKENI. There are 16 residues in the CDR3. Trimming took 6 bases from V and 0 from J, leaving 14 bases between them. In DNA form, the CDR3 reads TGTGCCAGCTCCCCCATTGGGGGGTCAACTAATGAAAAACTGTTTTTT. Protein: CASSPIGGSTNEKLFF. The variable domain in full, with the rest retrieved from reference TRBV18 and TRBJ1-4, is NAGVMQNPRHLVRRRGQEARLRCSPMKGHSHVYWYRQLPEEGLKFMVYLQKENIIDESGMPKERFSAEFPKEGPSILRIQQVVRGDSAAYFCASSPIGGSTNEKLFFGSGTQLSVL.

This clone was picked up one time. The genes are TRBV11-2 and TRBJ1-1, with D unclear. This CDR3 contains 11 residues. Trimming took off 7 bases at V and 7 bases at J, with 10 bases between the two ends. CDR1 and CDR2 from the germline V gene are SGHAT and FQNNGV. The CDR3: CASTPTFEAFF. In nucleotides, the CDR3 is TGTGCCAGCACCCCAACTTTTGAAGCTTTCTTT.

This chain links TRBV19 with TRBJ1-2, with D maybe TRBD1 (6 bases). Trimming left V 4 bases short and J 5 bases short, with 26 bases between. This CDR3 has 18 residues. Germline V gives CDR1 LNHDA, CDR2 SQIVND (reference sequence). The CDR3 DNA reads TGTGCCAGTAGTACGACCCGACAGGTGGAGATACAGGAATATGGCTACACCTTC. Its protein is CASSTTRQVEIQEYGYTF.

The chain carries TRBV9 and TRBJ2-3; D gene ambiguous. Germline values: CDR1 SGDLS, CDR2 YYNGEE. Trimming took off 4 bases at V and 2 bases at J, with 8 bases between the two ends. The CDR3 runs 13 residues. Here the CDR3 DNA reads TGTGCCAGCAGCACAACCGACACAGATACGCAGTATTTT. Its translation: CASSTTDTDTQYF.

The CDR3 DNA sequence: TGTGCCAGCAGTGAGGTCCTGCGGGTTAACTATGGCTACACCTTC. This encodes CASSEVLRVNYGYTF. The V gene is TRBV6-1, the J gene TRBJ1-2; no clear D. The length of the CDR3 is 15 residues. Deletions cut 3 bases from V and 1 base from J, with 12 bases between. Germline CDR1 MNHNS, CDR2 SASEGT.